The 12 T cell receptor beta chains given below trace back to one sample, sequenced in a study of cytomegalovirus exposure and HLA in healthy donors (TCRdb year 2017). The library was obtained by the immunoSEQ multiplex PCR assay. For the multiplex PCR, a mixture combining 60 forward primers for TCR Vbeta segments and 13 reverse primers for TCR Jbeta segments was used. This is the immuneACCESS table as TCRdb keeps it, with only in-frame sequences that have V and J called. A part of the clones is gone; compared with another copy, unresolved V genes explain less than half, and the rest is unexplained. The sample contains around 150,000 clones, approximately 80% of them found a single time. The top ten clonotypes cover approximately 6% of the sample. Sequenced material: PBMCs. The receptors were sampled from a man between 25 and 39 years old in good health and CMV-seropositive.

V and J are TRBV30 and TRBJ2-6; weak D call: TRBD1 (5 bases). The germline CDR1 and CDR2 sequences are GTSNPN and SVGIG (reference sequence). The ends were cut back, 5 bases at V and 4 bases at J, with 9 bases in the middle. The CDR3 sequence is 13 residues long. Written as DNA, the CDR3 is TGTGCCTGGTCAGGGTGGGGGGCCAACGTCCTGACTTTC. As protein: CAWSGWGANVLTF.

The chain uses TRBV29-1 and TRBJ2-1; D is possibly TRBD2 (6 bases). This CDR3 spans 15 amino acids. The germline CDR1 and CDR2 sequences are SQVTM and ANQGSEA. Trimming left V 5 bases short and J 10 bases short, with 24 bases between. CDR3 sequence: CSVKLPSGNGGEQFF. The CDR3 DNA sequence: TGCAGCGTTAAATTACCTTCCGGAAACGGGGGAGAGCAGTTCTTC.

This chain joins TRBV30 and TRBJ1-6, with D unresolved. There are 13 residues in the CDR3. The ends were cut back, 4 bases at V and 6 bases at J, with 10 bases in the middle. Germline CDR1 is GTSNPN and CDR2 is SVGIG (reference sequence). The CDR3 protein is CAWKRQFNSPLHF. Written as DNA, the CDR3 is TGTGCCTGGAAAAGACAATTTAATTCACCCCTCCACTTT.

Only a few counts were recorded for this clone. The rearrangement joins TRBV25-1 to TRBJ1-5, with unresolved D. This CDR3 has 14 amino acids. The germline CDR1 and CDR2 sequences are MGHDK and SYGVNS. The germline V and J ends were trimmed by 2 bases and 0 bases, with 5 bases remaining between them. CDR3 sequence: CASSETGSNQPQHF. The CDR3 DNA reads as TGTGCCAGCAGTGAAACGGGTAGCAATCAGCCCCAGCATTTT. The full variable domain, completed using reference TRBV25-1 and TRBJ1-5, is EADIYQTPRYLVIGTGKKITLECSQTMGHDKMYWYQQDPGMELHLIHYSYGVNSTEKGDLSSESTVSRIRTEHFPLTLESARPSHTSQYLCASSETGSNQPQHFGDGTRLSIL.

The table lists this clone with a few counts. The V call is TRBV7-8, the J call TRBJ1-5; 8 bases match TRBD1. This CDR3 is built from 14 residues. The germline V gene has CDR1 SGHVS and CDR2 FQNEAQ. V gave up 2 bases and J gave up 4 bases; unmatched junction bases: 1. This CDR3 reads CASSLWTGNQPQHF. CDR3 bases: TGTGCCAGCAGCTTATGGACAGGGAATCAGCCCCAGCATTTT. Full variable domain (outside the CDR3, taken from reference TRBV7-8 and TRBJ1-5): GAGVSQSPRYKVAKRGQDVALRCDPISGHVSLFWYQQALGQGPEFLTYFQNEAQLDKSGLPSDRFFAERPEGSVSTLKIQRTQQEDSAVYLCASSLWTGNQPQHFGDGTRLSIL.

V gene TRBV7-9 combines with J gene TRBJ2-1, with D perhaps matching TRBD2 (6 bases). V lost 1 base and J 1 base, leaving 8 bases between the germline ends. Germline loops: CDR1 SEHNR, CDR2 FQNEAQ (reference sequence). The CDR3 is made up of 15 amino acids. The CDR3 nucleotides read TGTGCCAGCAGCTTAGGTGCGGGGTCCTACAATGAGCAGTTCTTC. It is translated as CASSLGAGSYNEQFF. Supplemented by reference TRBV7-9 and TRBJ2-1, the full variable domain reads DTGVSQNPRHKITKRGQNVTFRCDPISEHNRLYWYRQTLGQGPEFLTYFQNEAQLEKSRLLSDRFSAERPKGSFSTLEIQRTEQGDSAMYLCASSLGAGSYNEQFFGPGTRLTVL.

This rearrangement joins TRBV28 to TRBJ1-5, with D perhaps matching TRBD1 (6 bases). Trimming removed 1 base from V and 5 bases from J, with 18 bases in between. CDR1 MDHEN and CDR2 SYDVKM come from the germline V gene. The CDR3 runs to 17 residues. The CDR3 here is CASSLSRNRDTYQPQHF. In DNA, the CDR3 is TGTGCCAGCAGTTTATCAAGAAACCGGGACACCTATCAGCCCCAGCATTTT.

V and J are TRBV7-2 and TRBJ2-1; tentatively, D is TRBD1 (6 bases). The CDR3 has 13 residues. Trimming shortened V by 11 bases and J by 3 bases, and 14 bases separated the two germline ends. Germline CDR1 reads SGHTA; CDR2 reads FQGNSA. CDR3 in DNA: TGTGCCGGGGGCCCGAGGGGCTACAATGAGCAGTTCTTC. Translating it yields CAGGPRGYNEQFF.

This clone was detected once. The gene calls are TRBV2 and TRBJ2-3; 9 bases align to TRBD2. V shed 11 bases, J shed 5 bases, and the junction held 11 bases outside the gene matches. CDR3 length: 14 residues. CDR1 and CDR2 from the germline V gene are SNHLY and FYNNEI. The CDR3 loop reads CAAWGGRDVDTQYF. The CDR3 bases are TGTGCCGCCTGGGGCGGGAGGGACGTAGATACGCAGTATTTT.

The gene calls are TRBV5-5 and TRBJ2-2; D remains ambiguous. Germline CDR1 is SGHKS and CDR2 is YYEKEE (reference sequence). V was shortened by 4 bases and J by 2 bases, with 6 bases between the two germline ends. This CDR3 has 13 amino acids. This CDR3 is CASSLFNTGELFF. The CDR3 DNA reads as TGTGCCAGCAGCCTCTTCAACACCGGGGAGCTGTTTTTT.

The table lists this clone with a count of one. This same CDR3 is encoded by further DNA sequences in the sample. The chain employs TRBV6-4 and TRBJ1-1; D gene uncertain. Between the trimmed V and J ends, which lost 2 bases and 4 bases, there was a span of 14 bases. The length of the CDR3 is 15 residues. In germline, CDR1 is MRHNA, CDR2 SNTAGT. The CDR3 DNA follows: TGTGCCAGCAGTGACACGCGGGTAGGTGGCACTGAAGCTTTCTTT. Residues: CASSDTRVGGTEAFF.

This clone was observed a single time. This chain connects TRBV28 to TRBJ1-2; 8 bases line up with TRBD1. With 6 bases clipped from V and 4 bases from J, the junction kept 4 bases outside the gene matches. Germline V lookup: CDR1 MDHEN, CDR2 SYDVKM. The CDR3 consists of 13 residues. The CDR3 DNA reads TGTGCCAGCAGGTGGCAGGGGGCCTATGGCTACACCTTC. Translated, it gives CASRWQGAYGYTF.